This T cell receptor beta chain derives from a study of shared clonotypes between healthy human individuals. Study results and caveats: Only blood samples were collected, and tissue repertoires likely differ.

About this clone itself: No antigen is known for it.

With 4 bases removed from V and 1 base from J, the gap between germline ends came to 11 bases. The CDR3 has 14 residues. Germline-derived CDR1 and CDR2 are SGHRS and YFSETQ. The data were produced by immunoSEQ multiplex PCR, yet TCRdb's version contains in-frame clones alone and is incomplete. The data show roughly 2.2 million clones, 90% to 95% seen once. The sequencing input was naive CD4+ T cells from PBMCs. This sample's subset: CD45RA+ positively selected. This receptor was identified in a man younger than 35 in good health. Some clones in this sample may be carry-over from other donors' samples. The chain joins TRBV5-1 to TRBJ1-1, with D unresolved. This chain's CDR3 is CASSPYPRNTEAFF. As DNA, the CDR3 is TGCGCCAGCAGCCCCTACCCAAGGAACACTGAAGCTTTCTTT.